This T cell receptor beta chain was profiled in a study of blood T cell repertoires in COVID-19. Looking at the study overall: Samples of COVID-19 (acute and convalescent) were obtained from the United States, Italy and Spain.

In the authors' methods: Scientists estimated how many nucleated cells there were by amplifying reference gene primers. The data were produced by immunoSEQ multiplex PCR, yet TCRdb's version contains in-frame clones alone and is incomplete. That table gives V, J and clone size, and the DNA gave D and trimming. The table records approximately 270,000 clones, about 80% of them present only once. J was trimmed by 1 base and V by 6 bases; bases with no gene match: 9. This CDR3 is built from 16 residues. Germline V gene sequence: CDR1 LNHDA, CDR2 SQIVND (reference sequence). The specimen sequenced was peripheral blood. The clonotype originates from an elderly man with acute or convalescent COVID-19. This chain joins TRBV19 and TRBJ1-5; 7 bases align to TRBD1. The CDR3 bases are TGTGCCAGTAGAAGACAGGGTCCGGAGAGCAATCAGCCCCAGCATTTT. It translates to CASRRQGPESNQPQHF.